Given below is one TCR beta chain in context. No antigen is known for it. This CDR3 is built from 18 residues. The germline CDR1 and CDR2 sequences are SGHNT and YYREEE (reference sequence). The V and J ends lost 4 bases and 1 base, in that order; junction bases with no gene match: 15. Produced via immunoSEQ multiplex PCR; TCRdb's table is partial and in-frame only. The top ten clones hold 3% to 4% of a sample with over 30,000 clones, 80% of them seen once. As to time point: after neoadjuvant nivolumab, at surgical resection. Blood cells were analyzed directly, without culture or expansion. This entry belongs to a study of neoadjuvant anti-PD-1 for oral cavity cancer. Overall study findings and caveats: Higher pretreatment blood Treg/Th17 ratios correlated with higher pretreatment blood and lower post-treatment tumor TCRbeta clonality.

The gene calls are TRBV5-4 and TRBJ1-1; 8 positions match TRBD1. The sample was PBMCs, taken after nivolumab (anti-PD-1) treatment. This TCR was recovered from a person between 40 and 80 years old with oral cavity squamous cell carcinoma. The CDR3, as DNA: TGTGCCAGCAGCCACCAACGCCCAGGACAGGGCTGGAACACTGAAGCTTTCTTT. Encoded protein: CASSHQRPGQGWNTEAFF.